A single sample gave rise to the 17 T cell receptor beta chains below, sequenced in a study of a mutant IDH1 vaccine in newly diagnosed glioma. This sample's time point: week 47, end of study. In every dose of vaccine, 300 ug of mutant IDH1 20-mer peptide was given alongside topical imiquimod. TCRdb's table, derived via immunoSEQ multiplex PCR, lists solely in-frame clones and lacks some. Seen here are 40,000 to 50,000 clones, about 80% observed once, and the top ten hold over 15%. Their antigens are not known. The sample was PBMCs, taken from a glioma patient whose treatment included an IDH1 peptide vaccine. The receptor source for this set is a man between 18 and 35 years old with glioma. Some clones in this sample may be carry-over from other donors' samples.

V is TRBV9 and J is TRBJ1-1; D might be TRBD1 (6 bases). Trimming pared 4 bases from V and 1 base from J, leaving 11 bases between. Germline CDR1 SGDLS, CDR2 YYNGEE. This CDR3 region has 14 residues. In nucleotides, the CDR3 is TGTGCCAGCAGCTCCTGGACAGAGAACACTGAAGCTTTCTTT. Translation: CASSSWTENTEAFF.

This chain uses TRBV9 with TRBJ2-1; 8 nucleotides align to TRBD2. The germline gives CDR1 SGDLS, CDR2 YYNGEE. After removal of 3 bases from V and 0 bases from J, the junction contained 14 bases not matched to a gene. The CDR3 is 19 amino acids. This CDR3 reads CASSEATSGGLSSYNEQFF. The CDR3 nucleotides read TGTGCCAGCAGCGAGGCAACTAGCGGAGGTCTGAGCTCCTACAATGAGCAGTTCTTC. Full variable domain (missing parts from reference TRBV9 and TRBJ2-1): DSGVTQTPKHLITATGQRVTLRCSPRSGDLSVYWYQQSLDQGLQFLIQYYNGEERAKGNILERFSAQQFPDLHSELNLSSLELGDSALYFCASSEATSGGLSSYNEQFFGPGTRLTVL.

The V gene is TRBV30, the J gene TRBJ1-1; D may be TRBD1 (5 bases). The CDR3 is 13 residues long. Germline V gene sequence: CDR1 GTSNPN, CDR2 SVGIG (reference sequence). V gave up 2 bases and J gave up 5 bases, with 12 bases separating them. Written as DNA, the CDR3 is TGTGCCTGGAGTTACACTAAGGGGACTGAAGCTTTCTTT. Translating gives CAWSYTKGTEAFF.

This rearrangement joins TRBV7-9 to TRBJ1-4, with a possible D match to TRBD1 (5 bases). CDR3 length equals 13 residues. Germline CDR1 reads SEHNR; CDR2 reads FQNEAQ (reference sequence). V was trimmed by 5 bases and J by 7 bases, leaving 11 bases between them. CDR3 DNA: TGTGCCAGCAGCCCCGGACACCTTGAAAAACTGTTTTTT. Its protein product is CASSPGHLEKLFF.

The sample holds one count of this clone. This chain uses TRBV15 with TRBJ2-2; D is ambiguous. V was clipped by 5 bases and J by 3 bases, with 16 bases between them. There are 16 residues in the CDR3. From germline, CDR1 is LNHNV and CDR2 YYDKDF (reference sequence). The CDR3, as DNA: TGTGCCACCAGCGGGTCCCTAACCAGCTACACCGGGGAGCTGTTTTTT. Translation gives CATSGSLTSYTGELFF.

V usage is TRBV7-2 and J usage is TRBJ2-5; tentatively, D is TRBD2 (6 bases). V dropped 4 bases and J dropped 5 bases, with 20 bases sitting between them. Germline V gene sequence: CDR1 SGHTA, CDR2 FQGNSA. This CDR3 contains 16 residues. The CDR3 protein is CASSYAPGDGWETQYF. In nucleotides, the CDR3 is TGTGCCAGCAGCTACGCCCCGGGGGACGGTTGGGAGACCCAGTACTTC.

The chain combines TRBV9 with TRBJ1-3; D unclear. This CDR3 is built from 13 residues. V was cut by 4 bases and J by 4 bases, with 9 bases left in between. CDR1 SGDLS and CDR2 YYNGEE come from the germline V gene. For the CDR3, the DNA is TGTGCCAGCAGCACCCTGACAGGAAACACCATATATTTT. Amino acids: CASSTLTGNTIYF.

This clone was picked up one time. The chain recombines TRBV7-6 with TRBJ2-2, with no clear D. From germline, CDR1 is SGHVS and CDR2 FNYEAQ. The V gene lost 5 bases and the J gene lost 4 bases, with 8 bases spanning the gap. The CDR3 covers 13 residues. In nucleotides, the CDR3 is TGTGCCAGCAGCCGTGTTTCCACCGGGGAGCTGTTTTTT. Its protein product is CASSRVSTGELFF.

This clone showed up just once. The chain uses TRBV6-5 and TRBJ1-3; D uncertain. The CDR3 extends over 13 amino acids. Germline V lookup: CDR1 MNHEY, CDR2 SVGAGI. The V end lost 5 bases, the J end lost 0 bases, and 5 bases lay between the germline ends. The CDR3 DNA reads TGTGCCAGCAGTGACAACTCTGGAAACACCATATATTTT. The encoded protein is CASSDNSGNTIYF.

The chain combines TRBV9 with TRBJ2-7; tentatively, D is TRBD1 or TRBD2 (6 bases each). The germline V gene encodes CDR1 SGDLS and CDR2 YYNGEE. The V gene lost 0 bases and the J gene lost 0 bases, with 10 bases spanning the gap. This CDR3 has 15 amino acids. The CDR3 is CASSVAGGFSYEQYF. The CDR3 DNA sequence: TGTGCCAGCAGCGTAGCCGGGGGCTTCTCCTACGAGCAGTACTTC.

The genes are TRBV30 and TRBJ1-5; 12 positions agree with TRBD1. Trimming took 2 bases from V and 3 from J; bases not matched to a gene: 8. This CDR3 comprises 17 residues. The V gene's germline CDR1 is GTSNPN and CDR2 SVGIG (reference sequence). CDR3 amino acids: CAWSRDRGPRANQPQHF. The CDR3 DNA follows: TGTGCCTGGAGTAGGGACAGGGGGCCCAGGGCCAATCAGCCCCAGCATTTT. Drawing the rest from reference TRBV30 and TRBJ1-5, the complete variable domain is SQTIHQWPATLVQPVGSPLSLECTVEGTSNPNLYWYRQAAGRGLQLLFYSVGIGQISSEVPQNLSASRPQDRQFILSSKKLLLSDSGFYLCAWSRDRGPRANQPQHFGDGTRLSIL.

This clone was detected only a few times. This chain uses TRBV6-5 with TRBJ2-7, with TRBD2 as a possible D gene (6 bases). The CDR3 is made up of 15 amino acids. V was shortened by 0 bases and J by 2 bases, with 11 bases between the two germline ends. CDR1 and CDR2 from the germline V gene are MNHEY and SVGAGI. CDR3 protein: CASSYSAGLPYEQYF. CDR3 coding DNA: TGTGCCAGCAGTTACTCCGCGGGGCTTCCCTACGAGCAGTACTTC.

The chain combines TRBV5-5 with TRBJ2-1; D uncertain. V lost 0 bases to trimming and J lost 6 bases, with 22 bases between them. CDR1 and CDR2 (germline): SGHKS, YYEKEE (reference sequence). This CDR3 has 18 amino acids. CDR3 sequence reads: CASSLALAAGGWTNEQFF. The DNA of the CDR3 is TGTGCCAGCAGCTTGGCCCTTGCGGCCGGTGGTTGGACCAATGAGCAGTTCTTC.

The V gene is TRBV19, the J gene TRBJ1-5; D gene uncertain. Between the trimmed V and J ends, which lost 5 bases and 0 bases, there was a span of 11 bases. Germline-derived CDR1 and CDR2 are LNHDA and SQIVND (reference sequence). The CDR3 runs to 15 residues. This chain's CDR3 is CASSDRRYSNQPQHF. CDR3 sequence (DNA): TGTGCCAGTAGTGACCGACGGTATAGCAATCAGCCCCAGCATTTT.

V usage is TRBV4-2 and J usage is TRBJ1-4, with D unclear. The germline V and J ends were trimmed by 0 bases and 7 bases, with 15 bases remaining between them. Germline-derived CDR1 and CDR2 are LGHNA and YNFKEQ. The CDR3 totals 16 residues. The CDR3 region has the DNA TGTGCCAGCAGCCAAGATTGGGCAGCCCTGGGTGAAAAACTGTTTTTT. Protein sequence: CASSQDWAALGEKLFF.

J is TRBJ1-2 and V is TRBV18; D is unresolved. The ends were cut back, 3 bases at V and 2 bases at J, with 10 bases in the middle. CDR1 is KGHSH, CDR2 LQKENI, per germline. The CDR3 runs 14 residues. As DNA, the CDR3 is TGTGCCAGCTCACCTGAGGGCAGGAACTATGGCTACACCTTC. It specifies CASSPEGRNYGYTF.

This clone was found once. The rearrangement uses TRBV6-1 and TRBJ1-4, with D unresolved. The CDR3 totals 13 residues. The germline CDR1 and CDR2 sequences are MNHNS and SASEGT. The V gene lost 8 bases and the J gene lost 5 bases, with 12 bases spanning the gap. The CDR3 bases are TGTGCCAGCCGAGGGTTTTTAAATGAAAAACTGTTTTTT. Protein product: CASRGFLNEKLFF.